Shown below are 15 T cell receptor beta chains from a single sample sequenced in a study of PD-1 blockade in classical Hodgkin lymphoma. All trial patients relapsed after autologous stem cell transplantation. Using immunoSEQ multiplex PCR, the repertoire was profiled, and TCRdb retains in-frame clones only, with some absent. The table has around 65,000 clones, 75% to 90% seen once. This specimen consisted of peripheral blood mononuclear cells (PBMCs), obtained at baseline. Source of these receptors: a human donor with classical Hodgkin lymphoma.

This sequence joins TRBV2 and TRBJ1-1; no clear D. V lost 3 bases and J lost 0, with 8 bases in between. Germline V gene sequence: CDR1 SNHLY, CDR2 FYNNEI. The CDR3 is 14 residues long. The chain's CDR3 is CASSDGGMNTEAFF. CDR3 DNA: TGTGCCAGCAGTGACGGAGGAATGAACACTGAAGCTTTCTTT.

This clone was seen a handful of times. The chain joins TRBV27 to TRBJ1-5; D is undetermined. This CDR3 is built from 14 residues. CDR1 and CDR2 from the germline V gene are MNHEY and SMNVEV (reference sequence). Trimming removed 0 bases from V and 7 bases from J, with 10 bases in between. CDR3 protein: CASSLSSIFQPQHF. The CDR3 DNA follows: TGTGCCAGCAGTTTATCCTCGATTTTCCAGCCCCAGCATTTT.

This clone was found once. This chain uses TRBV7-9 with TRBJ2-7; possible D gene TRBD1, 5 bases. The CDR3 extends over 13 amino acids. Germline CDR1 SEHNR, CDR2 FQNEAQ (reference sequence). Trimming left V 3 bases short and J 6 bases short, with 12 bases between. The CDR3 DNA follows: TGTGCCAGCAGCTTTCAGGAAGGGGTCGAGCAGTACTTC. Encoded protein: CASSFQEGVEQYF.

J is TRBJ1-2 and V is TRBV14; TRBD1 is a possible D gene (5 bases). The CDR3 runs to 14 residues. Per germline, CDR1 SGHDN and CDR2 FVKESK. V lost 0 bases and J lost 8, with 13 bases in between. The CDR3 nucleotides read TGTGCCAGCAGCCAAGATGCCCAGGGTGTCGGCTACACCTTC. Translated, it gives CASSQDAQGVGYTF.

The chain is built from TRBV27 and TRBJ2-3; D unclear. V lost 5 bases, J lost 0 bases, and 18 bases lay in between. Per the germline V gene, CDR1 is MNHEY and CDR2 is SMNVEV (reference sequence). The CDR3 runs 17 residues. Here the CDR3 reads CASSPTPQRSSTDTQYF. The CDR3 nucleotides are TGTGCCAGCAGTCCCACCCCTCAGAGGTCTAGCACAGATACGCAGTATTTT.

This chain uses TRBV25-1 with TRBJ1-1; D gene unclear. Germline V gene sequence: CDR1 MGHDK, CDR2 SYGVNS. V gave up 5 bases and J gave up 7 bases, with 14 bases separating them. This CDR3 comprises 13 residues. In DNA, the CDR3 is TGTGCCAGCAGTCTGGACGAGCACGGTGAAGCTTTCTTT. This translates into CASSLDEHGEAFF.

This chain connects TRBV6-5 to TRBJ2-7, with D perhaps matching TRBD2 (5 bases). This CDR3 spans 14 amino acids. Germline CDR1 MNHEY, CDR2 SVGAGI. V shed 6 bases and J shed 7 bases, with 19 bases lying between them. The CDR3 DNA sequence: TGTGCCAGCAGCCCCGACGGGTCCAGAGGGGAGCAGTACTTC. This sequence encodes CASSPDGSRGEQYF.

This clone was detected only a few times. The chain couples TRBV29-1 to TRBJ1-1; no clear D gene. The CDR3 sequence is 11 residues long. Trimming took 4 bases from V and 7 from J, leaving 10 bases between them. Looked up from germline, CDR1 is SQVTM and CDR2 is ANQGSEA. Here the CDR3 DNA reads TGCAGCGTTGTTGTCGTCCGTGAAGCTTTCTTT. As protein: CSVVVVREAFF.

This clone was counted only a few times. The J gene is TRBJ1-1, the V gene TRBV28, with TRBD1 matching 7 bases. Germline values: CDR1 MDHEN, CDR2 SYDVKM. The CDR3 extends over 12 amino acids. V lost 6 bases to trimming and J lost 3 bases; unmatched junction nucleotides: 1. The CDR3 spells CASRQGHTEAFF. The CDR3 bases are TGTGCCAGCAGACAGGGGCACACTGAAGCTTTCTTT.

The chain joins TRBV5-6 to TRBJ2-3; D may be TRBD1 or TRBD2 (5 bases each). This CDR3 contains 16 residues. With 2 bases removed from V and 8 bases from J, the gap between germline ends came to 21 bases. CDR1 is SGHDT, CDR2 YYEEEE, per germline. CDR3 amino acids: CASSFGWGMALRTQYF. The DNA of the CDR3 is TGTGCCAGCAGCTTCGGTTGGGGGATGGCCCTACGTACGCAGTATTTT.

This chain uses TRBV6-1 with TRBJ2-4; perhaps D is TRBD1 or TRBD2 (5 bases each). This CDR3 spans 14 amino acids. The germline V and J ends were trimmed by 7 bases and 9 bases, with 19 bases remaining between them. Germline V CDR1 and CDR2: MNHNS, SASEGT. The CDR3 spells CASIHWTGPAIQYF. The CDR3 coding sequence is TGTGCCAGCATTCACTGGACGGGGCCTGCCATTCAGTACTTC.

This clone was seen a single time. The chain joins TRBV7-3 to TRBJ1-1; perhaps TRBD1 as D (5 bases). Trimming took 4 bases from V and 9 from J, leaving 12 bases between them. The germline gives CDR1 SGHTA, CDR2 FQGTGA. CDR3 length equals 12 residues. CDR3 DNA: TGTGCCAGCAGCTCCCGTACAGGCCAAGCTTTCTTT. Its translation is CASSSRTGQAFF.

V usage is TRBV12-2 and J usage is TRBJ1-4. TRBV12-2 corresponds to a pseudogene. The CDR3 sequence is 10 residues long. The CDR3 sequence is CALIGEKLFF. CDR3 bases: TGTGCCCTAATAGGCGAAAAACTGTTTTTT.

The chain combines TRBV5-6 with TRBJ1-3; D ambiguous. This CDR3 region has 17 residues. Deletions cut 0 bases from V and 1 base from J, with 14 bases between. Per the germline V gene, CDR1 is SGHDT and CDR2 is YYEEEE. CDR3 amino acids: CASSLGELRLSGNTIYF. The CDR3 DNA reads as TGTGCCAGCAGCTTGGGTGAACTCCGGTTATCTGGAAACACCATATATTTT.

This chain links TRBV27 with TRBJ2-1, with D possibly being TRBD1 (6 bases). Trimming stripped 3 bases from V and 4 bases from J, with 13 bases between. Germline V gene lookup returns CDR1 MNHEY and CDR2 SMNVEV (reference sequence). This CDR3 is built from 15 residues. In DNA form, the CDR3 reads TGTGCCAGCAGTTTCGGCAACAGGGTTTACAATGAGCAGTTCTTC. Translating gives CASSFGNRVYNEQFF.